These 8 T cell receptor beta chains were all obtained from the same sample, sequenced in a study of shared clonotypes between healthy human individuals. Repertoires were generated with immunoSEQ multiplex PCR, while TCRdb's copy carries only in-frame clones and drops some. Among just over 2,000,000 clones, 85% to 95% were seen once, and the ten largest hold more than 0.1%. The specimen sequenced was naive CD4+ T cells sorted from blood. Subset denoted: CD45RA+ positively selected. These receptors all come from a man between 18 and 29 years old in good health.

The J gene is TRBJ2-2, the V gene TRBV5-1; D remains unclear. The CDR3 totals 15 residues. The V end was cut by 4 bases, the J end by 7 bases, with 17 bases between. CDR1 and CDR2 (germline): SGHRS, YFSETQ. CDR3 sequence: CASSRSRSEVGELFF. CDR3 in DNA: TGCGCCAGCAGCCGCTCTCGGTCCGAGGTCGGGGAGCTGTTTTTT.

The rearrangement links TRBV10-2 to TRBJ1-1, with TRBD1 matching over 7 bases. This CDR3 region has 13 residues. Germline-derived CDR1 and CDR2 are WSHSY and SAAADI. The J segment lost 0 bases and the V segment lost 9 bases, leaving 4 bases of the junction unmatched. CDR3 residues: CASEGQLNTEAFF. The CDR3, as DNA: TGCGCCAGTGAGGGACAGCTGAACACTGAAGCTTTCTTT.

This clone was seen just once. The gene calls are TRBV2 and TRBJ2-3, with TRBD2 matching over 14 bases. Germline CDR1 and CDR2: SNHLY and FYNNEI. The length of the CDR3 is 20 residues. The junction had 13 bases not matched to a gene; V was cut back by 5 bases and J by 0 bases. The DNA of the CDR3 is TGTGCCAGCAGTCCATGGAGGGGGACTAGCGGGAGCCGTAGCACAGATACGCAGTATTTT. Translation: CASSPWRGTSGSRSTDTQYF.

Details on this clone: Other nucleotide sequences from this sample produce the same CDR3. The rearrangement links TRBV5-1 to TRBJ2-3; D might be TRBD2 (6 bases). The CDR3 length is 15 residues. Germline V CDR1 and CDR2: SGHRS, YFSETQ. Trimming shortened V by 0 bases and J by 3 bases, and 11 bases separated the two germline ends. CDR3 amino acids: CASSLGAGGTDTQYF. The CDR3, as DNA: TGCGCCAGCAGCTTGGGGGCAGGAGGGACAGATACGCAGTATTTT.

This clone was seen just once. V and J are TRBV7-9 and TRBJ2-6, with no clear D. CDR1 and CDR2 (germline): SEHNR, FQNEAQ (reference sequence). The V end was cut by 1 base, the J end by 13 bases, with 5 bases between. The CDR3 contains 11 residues. Here the CDR3 DNA reads TGTGCCAGCAGCTTAGGAGAAGTCCTGACTTTC. This codes for CASSLGEVLTF.

This chain uses TRBV10-3 with TRBJ1-1; D unclear. V gave up 2 bases and J gave up 1 base, with 8 bases separating them. This CDR3 region has 14 residues. The germline CDR1 and CDR2 sequences are ENHRY and SYGVKD. CDR3 nucleotide sequence: TGTGCCATCAGTGAGGGCAGGTCGAACACTGAAGCTTTCTTT. Translation: CAISEGRSNTEAFF.

With regard to this clone: Additional DNA sequences in this sample encode the identical CDR3. The rearrangement links TRBV27 to TRBJ2-2; D call uncertain. Germline V gives CDR1 MNHEY, CDR2 SMNVEV (reference sequence). This CDR3 region has 13 residues. V shed 4 bases and J shed 1 base, with 4 bases lying between them. The CDR3: CASSWGNTGELFF. CDR3 sequence (DNA): TGTGCCAGCAGTTGGGGGAACACCGGGGAGCTGTTTTTT.

This rearrangement joins TRBV7-2 to TRBJ2-3; TRBD2 might be the D (6 bases). The CDR3 covers 11 residues. Germline assignment: CDR1 SGHTA and CDR2 FQGNSA. Trimming removed 5 bases from V and 8 bases from J, with 8 bases in between. In nucleotides, the CDR3 is TGTGCCAGCAGCCAGGAGGGTACGCAGTATTTT. It encodes CASSQEGTQYF. Variable domain in full (rest from reference TRBV7-2 and TRBJ2-3): GAGVSQSPSNKVTEKGKDVELRCDPISGHTALYWYRQSLGQGLEFLIYFQGNSAPDKSGLPSDRFSAERTGGSVSTLTIQRTQQEDSAVYLCASSQEGTQYFGPGTRLTVL.